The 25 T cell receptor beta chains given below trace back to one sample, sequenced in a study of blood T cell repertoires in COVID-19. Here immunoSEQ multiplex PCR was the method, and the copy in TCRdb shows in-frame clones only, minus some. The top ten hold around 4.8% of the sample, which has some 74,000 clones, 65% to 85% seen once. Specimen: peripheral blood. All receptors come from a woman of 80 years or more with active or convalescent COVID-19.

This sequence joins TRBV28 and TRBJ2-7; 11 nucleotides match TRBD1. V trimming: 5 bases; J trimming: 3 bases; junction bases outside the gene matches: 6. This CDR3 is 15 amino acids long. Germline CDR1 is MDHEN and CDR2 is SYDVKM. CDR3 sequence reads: CASSIGTGGVYEQYF. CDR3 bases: TGTGCCAGCAGTATAGGGACAGGGGGAGTCTACGAGCAGTACTTC.

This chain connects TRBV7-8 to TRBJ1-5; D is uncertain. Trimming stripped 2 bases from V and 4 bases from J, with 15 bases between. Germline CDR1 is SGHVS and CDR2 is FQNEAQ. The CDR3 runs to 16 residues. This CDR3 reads CASSLMGAGENQPQHF. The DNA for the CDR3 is TGTGCCAGCAGCTTAATGGGTGCGGGCGAGAATCAGCCCCAGCATTTT.

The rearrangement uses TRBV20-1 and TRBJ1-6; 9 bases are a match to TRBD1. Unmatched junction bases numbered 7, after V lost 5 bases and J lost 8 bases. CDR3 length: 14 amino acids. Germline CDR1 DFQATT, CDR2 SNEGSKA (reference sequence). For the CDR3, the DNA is TGCAGTGCTCGTGAGGGACAGGGACATTCACCCCTCCACTTT. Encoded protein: CSAREGQGHSPLHF.

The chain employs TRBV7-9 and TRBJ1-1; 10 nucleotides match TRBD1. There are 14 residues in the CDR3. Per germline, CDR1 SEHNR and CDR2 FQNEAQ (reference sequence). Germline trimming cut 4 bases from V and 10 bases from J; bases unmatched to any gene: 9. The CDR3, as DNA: TGTGCCAGCAGCTCAATCCCGGGACAGGGGACAGCTTTCTTT. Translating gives CASSSIPGQGTAFF. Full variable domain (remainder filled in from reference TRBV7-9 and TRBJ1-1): DTGVSQNPRHKITKRGQNVTFRCDPISEHNRLYWYRQTLGQGPEFLTYFQNEAQLEKSRLLSDRFSAERPKGSFSTLEIQRTEQGDSAMYLCASSSIPGQGTAFFGQGTRLTVV.

The CDR3 loop reads CASRPRRDEQYF. CDR3 coding DNA: TGTGCCAGCAGACCCCGCCGGGACGAGCAGTACTTC. The chain recombines TRBV28 with TRBJ2-7; D ambiguous. The CDR3 is 12 residues long. Germline V gene lookup returns CDR1 MDHEN and CDR2 SYDVKM. V gave up 6 bases and J gave up 5 bases, with 11 bases separating them. Complete variable domain (other parts from reference TRBV28 and TRBJ2-7): DVKVTQSSRYLVKRTGEKVFLECVQDMDHENMFWYRQDPGLGLRLIYFSYDVKMKEKGDIPEGYSVSREKKERFSLILESASTNQTSMYLCASRPRRDEQYFGPGTRLTVT.

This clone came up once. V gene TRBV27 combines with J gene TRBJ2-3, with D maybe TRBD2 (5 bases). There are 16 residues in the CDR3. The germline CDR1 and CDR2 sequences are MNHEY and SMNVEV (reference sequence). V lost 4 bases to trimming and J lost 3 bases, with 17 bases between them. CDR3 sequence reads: CASSSDPPLATDTQYF. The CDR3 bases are TGTGCCAGCAGTTCCGACCCGCCCCTAGCTACAGATACGCAGTATTTT.

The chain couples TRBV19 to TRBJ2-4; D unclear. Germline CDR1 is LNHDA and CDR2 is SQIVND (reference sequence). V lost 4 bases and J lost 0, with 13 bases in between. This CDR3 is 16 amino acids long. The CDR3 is CASSTPESIAKNIQYF. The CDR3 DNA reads TGTGCCAGTAGTACACCTGAGTCCATAGCCAAAAACATTCAGTACTTC.

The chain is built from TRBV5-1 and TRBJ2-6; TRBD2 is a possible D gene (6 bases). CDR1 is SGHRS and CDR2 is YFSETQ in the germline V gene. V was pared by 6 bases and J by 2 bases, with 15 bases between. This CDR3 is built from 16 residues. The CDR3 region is CASNPLGGAGANVLTF. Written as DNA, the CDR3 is TGCGCCAGCAACCCGCTTGGAGGGGCTGGGGCCAACGTCCTGACTTTC.

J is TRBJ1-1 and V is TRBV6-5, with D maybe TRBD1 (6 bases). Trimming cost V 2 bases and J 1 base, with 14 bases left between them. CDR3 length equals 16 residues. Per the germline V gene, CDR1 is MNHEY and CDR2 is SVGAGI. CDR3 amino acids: CASSYGQSGRNTEAFF. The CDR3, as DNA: TGTGCCAGCAGTTACGGACAGTCGGGTAGGAACACTGAAGCTTTCTTT.

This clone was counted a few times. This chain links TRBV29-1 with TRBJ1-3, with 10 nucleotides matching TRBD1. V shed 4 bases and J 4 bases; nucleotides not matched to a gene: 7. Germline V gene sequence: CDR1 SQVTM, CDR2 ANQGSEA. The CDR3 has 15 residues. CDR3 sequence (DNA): TGCAGCGTTGTGAAAGACAGGGGGCTCGGAAACACCATATATTTT. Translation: CSVVKDRGLGNTIYF.

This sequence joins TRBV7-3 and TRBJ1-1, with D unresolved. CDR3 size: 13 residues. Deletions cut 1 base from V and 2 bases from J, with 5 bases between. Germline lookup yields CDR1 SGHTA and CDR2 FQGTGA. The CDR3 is CASSLSSNTEAFF. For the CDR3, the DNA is TGTGCCAGCAGCTTAAGTAGTAACACTGAAGCTTTCTTT.

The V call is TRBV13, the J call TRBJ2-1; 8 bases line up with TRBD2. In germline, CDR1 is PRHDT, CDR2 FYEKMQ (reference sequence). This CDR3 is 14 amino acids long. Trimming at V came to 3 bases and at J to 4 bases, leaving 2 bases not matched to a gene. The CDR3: CASSFRGGYNEQFF. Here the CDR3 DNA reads TGTGCCAGCAGCTTCCGGGGGGGTTACAATGAGCAGTTCTTC.

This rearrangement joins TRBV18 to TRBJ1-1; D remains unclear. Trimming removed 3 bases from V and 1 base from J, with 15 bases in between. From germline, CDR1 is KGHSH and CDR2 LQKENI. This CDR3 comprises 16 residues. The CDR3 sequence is CASSPSTSSGNTEAFF. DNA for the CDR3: TGTGCCAGCTCACCTTCTACGAGTAGTGGGAACACTGAAGCTTTCTTT.

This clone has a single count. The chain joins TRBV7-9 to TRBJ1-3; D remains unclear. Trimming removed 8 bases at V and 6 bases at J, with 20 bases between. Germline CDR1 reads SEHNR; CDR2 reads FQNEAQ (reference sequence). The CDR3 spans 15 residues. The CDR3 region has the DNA TGTGCCAGCGGCCGTTTATGGCAGCGGGAAAACACCATATATTTT. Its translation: CASGRLWQRENTIYF.

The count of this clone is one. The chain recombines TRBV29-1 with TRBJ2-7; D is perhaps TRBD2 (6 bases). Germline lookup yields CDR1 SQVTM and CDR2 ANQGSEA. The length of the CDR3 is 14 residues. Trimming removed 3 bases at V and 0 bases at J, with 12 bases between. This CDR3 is CSVEGEASSYEQYF. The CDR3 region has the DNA TGCAGCGTTGAGGGGGAGGCGAGCTCCTACGAGCAGTACTTC.

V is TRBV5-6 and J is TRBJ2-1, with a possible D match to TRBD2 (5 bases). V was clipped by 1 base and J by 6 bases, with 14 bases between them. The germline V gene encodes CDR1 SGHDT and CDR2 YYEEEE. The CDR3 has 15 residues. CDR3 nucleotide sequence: TGTGCCAGCAGCTTGTTCGCTAGCAGCGGCAATGAGCAGTTCTTC. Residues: CASSLFASSGNEQFF.

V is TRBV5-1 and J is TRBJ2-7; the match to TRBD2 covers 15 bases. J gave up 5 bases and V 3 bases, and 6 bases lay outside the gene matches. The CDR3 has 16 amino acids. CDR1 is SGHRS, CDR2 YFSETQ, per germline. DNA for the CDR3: TGCGCCAGCAGCTGGGGACTAGCGGGAGGAACCAACGAGCAGTACTTC. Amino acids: CASSWGLAGGTNEQYF.

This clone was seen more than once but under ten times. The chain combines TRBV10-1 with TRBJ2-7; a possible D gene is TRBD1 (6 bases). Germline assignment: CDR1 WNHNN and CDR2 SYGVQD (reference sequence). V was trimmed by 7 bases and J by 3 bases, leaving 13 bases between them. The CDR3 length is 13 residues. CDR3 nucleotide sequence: TGCGCCAGCAATGGACAGAAGTTCTACGAGCAGTACTTC. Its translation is CASNGQKFYEQYF.

The CDR3 sequence: CASSLAAGKNTGELFF. The CDR3 nucleotides read TGCGCCAGCAGCTTGGCGGCAGGGAAGAACACCGGGGAGCTGTTTTTT. The chain uses TRBV5-1 and TRBJ2-2, with D tentatively TRBD1 (5 bases). The CDR3 has 16 amino acids. With 0 bases removed from V and 1 base from J, the gap between germline ends came to 10 bases. CDR1 and CDR2 (germline): SGHRS, YFSETQ.

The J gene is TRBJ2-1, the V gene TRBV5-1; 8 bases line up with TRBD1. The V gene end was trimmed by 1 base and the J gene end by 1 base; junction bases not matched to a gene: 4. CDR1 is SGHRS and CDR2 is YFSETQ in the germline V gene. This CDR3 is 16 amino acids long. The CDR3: CASSLTGGGSYNEQFF. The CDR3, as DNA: TGCGCCAGCAGCTTGACAGGGGGTGGATCCTACAATGAGCAGTTCTTC.

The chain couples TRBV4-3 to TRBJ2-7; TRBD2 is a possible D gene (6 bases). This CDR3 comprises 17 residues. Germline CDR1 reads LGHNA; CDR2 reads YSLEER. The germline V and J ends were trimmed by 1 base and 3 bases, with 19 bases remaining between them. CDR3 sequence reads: CASSQGFAGGAFYEQYF. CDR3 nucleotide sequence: TGCGCCAGCAGCCAAGGGTTTGCCGGAGGGGCATTCTACGAGCAGTACTTC.

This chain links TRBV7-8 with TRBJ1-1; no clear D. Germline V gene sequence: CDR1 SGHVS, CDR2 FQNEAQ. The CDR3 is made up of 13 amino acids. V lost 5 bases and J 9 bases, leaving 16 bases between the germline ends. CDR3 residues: CASSPSEIGKAFF. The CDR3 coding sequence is TGTGCCAGCAGCCCTTCGGAGATTGGTAAAGCTTTCTTT. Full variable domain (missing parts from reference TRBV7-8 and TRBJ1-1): GAGVSQSPRYKVAKRGQDVALRCDPISGHVSLFWYQQALGQGPEFLTYFQNEAQLDKSGLPSDRFFAERPEGSVSTLKIQRTQQEDSAVYLCASSPSEIGKAFFGQGTRLTVV.

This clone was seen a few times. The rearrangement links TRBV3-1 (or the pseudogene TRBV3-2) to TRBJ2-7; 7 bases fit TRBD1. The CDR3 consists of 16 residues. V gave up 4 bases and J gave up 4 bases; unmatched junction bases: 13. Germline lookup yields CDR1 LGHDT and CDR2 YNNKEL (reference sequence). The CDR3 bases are TGTGCCAGCAGCCCCCAACGACAGGGACAAAATTACGAGCAGTACTTC. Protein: CASSPQRQGQNYEQYF.

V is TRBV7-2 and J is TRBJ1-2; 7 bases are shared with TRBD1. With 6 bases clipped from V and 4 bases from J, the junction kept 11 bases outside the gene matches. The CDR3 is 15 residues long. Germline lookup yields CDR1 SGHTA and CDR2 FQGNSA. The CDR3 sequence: CASSRTLGQSYGYTF. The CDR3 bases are TGTGCCAGCAGTCGGACTTTGGGACAGAGCTATGGCTACACCTTC.

This CDR3 is CATGTGGRGLYGYTF. Written as DNA, the CDR3 is TGTGCCACAGGGACAGGGGGAAGGGGGCTTTATGGCTACACCTTC. The V call is TRBV19, the J call TRBJ1-2; 11 nucleotides agree with TRBD1. The CDR3 contains 15 residues. Germline assignment: CDR1 LNHDA and CDR2 SQIVND (reference sequence). V lost 10 bases to trimming and J lost 5 bases; unmatched junction nucleotides: 12.